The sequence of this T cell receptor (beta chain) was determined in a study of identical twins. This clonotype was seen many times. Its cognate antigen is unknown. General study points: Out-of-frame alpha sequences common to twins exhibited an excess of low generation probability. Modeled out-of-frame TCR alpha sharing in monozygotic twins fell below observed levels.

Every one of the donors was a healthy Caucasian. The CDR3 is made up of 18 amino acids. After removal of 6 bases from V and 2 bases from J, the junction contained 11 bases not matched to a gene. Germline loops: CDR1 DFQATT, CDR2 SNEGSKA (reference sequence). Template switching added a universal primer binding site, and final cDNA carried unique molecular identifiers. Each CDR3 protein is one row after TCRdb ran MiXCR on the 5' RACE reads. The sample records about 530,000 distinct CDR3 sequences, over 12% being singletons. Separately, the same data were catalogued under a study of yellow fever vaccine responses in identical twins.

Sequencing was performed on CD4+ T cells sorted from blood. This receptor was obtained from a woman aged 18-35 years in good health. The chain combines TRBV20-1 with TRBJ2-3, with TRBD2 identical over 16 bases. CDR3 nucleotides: TGCAGTGCCTATACCGGGACTAGCGGGAGGGCCATCACAGATACGCAGTATTTT. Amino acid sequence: CSAYTGTSGRAITDTQYF.